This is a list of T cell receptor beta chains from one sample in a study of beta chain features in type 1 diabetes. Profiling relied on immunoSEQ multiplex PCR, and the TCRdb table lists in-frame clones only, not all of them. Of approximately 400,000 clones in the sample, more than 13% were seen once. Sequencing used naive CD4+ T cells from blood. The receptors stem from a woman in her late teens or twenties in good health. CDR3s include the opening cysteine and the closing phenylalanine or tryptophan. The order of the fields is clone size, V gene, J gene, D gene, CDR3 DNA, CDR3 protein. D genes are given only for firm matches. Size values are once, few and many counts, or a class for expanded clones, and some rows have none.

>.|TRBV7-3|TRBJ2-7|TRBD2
TGTGCCAGCAGCTCACGGGGCCTAGCGGGAGTGAAAGAGCAGTACTTC
CASSSRGLAGVKEQYF
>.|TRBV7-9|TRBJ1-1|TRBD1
TGTGCCAGCAGCTCACCCCGAGGGGGCGAGGACACTGAAGCTTTCTTT
CASSSPRGGEDTEAFF
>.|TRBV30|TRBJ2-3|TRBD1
TGTGCCTGGAGTGACTACCGGGACAGGGGACGGGTGACAGATACGCAGTATTTT
CAWSDYRDRGRVTDTQYF
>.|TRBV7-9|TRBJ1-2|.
TGTGCCAGCAGCATAAGAGCTAACTATGGCTACACCTTC
CASSIRANYGYTF
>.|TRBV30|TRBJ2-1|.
TGTGCCTGGAAGAATTTGGCAGGGAACGGCGCTGAGCAGTTCTTC
CAWKNLAGNGAEQFF
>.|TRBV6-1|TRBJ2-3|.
TGTGCCAGCAGTGAGGGGGGAGACACAGATACGCAGTATTTT
CASSEGGDTDTQYF
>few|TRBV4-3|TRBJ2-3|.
TGCGCCAGCAGCCCCCGAGGGAACTCTAACCCCCCGGATACGCAGTATTTT
CASSPRGNSNPPDTQYF
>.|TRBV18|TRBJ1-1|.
TGTGCCAGCTCGTCGGGACAAAGAACTGAAGCTTTCTTT
CASSSGQRTEAFF
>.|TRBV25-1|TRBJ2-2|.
TGTGCCAGCAGTCTCAGGGTCAACACCGGGGAGCTGTTTTTT
CASSLRVNTGELFF
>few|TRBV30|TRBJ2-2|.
TGTGCCTGGAGTTTCGACACCGGGGAGCTGTTTTTT
CAWSFDTGELFF
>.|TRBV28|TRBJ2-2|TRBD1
TGTGCCAGCAGTTTAAACAGGGGATCCACCGGGGAGCTGTTTTTT
CASSLNRGSTGELFF
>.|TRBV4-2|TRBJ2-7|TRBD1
TGTGCCAGCAGCCAAGGACAGGGTGGAGAGCAGTACTTC
CASSQGQGGEQYF
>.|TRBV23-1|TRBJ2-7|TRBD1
TGCGCCAGCAGTCAATCGAGCAGGGGGCACTACGAGCAGTACTTC
CASSQSSRGHYEQYF
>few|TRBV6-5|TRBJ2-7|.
TGTGCCAGCAGTTACTCTTGGCGGGCCTACGAGCAGTACTTC
CASSYSWRAYEQYF
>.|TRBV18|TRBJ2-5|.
TGTGCCAGCTCACCACCCTCAGGGTACCAAGAGACCCAGTACTTC
CASSPPSGYQETQYF
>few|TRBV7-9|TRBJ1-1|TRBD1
TGTGCCAGCAGCTTAGGGGACAGGAACACTGAAGCTTTCTTT
CASSLGDRNTEAFF
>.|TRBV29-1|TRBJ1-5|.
TGCAGCGTAGGGGCCCCGGACGGAAGCAATCAGCCCCAGCATTTT
CSVGAPDGSNQPQHF
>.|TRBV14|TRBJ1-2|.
TGTGCCAGCAGCCAAGTCCGGAGCTACTATGGCTACACCTTC
CASSQVRSYYGYTF
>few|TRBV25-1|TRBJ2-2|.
TGTGCCAGCAGTGAAGCAGGGTGGACCGGGGAGCTGTTTTTT
CASSEAGWTGELFF
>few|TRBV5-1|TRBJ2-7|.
TGCGCCAGCAGCCTGGCGCCGAGCTCCTACGAGCAGTACTTC
CASSLAPSSYEQYF
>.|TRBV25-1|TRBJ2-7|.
TGTGCCAGCAGCCCCTTACCAGGGCTCACCTACGAGCAGTACTTC
CASSPLPGLTYEQYF
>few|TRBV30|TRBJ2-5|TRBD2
TGTGCCTGGAGTGTAGCACTAGCGGGAGGCCGGGACTTC
CAWSVALAGGRDF
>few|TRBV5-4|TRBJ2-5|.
TGTGCCAGCAGCTTGGTTAGTGTGGAGACCCAGTACTTC
CASSLVSVETQYF
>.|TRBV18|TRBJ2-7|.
TGTGCCAGCTCACCCCAGTCCGAGCAGTACTTC
CASSPQSEQYF
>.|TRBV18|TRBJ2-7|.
TGTGCCAGCTCACCGAGCAGGACTACCTACGAGCAGTACTTC
CASSPSRTTYEQYF
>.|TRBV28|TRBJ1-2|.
TGTGCCAGCAGTTTAGTTGGCCAGGGGCGAACAACTTATGGCTACACCTTC
CASSLVGQGRTTYGYTF
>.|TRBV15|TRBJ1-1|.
TGTGCCACCAGCGGCTACACTGAAGCTTTCTTT
CATSGYTEAFF
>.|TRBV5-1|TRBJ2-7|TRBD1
TGCGCCAGCAGCCCCAGCGCAGGGGGCGAGCAGTACTTC
CASSPSAGGEQYF
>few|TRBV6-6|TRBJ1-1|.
TGTGCCAGCAGCCGACCTCCCGACAAGAAAGCTTTCTTT
CASSRPPDKKAFF
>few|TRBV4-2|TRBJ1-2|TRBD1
TGTGCCAGCAGCCAGGCTCAGGGGGGTGGCTACACCTTC
CASSQAQGGGYTF
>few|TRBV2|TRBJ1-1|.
TGTGCCAGCAGTGAAGTAAGGAGTGGCACTGAAGCTTTCTTT
CASSEVRSGTEAFF
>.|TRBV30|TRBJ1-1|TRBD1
TGTGCCTGGAGCGGACAGGACACTGAAGCTTTCTTT
CAWSGQDTEAFF
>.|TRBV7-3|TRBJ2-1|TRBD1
TGTGCCAGCAGCCGGGGACAGGGCTCCTACAATGAGCAGTTCTTC
CASSRGQGSYNEQFF
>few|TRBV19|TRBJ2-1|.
TGTGCCAGTAGTATAAAGGGTCGGGACTCCCGTAGGAATGAGCAGTTCTTC
CASSIKGRDSRRNEQFF
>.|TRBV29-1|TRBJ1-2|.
TGCAGCGTGGAGGGATTGGGGGCTAACTATGGCTACACCTTC
CSVEGLGANYGYTF
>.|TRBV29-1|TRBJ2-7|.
TGCAGCGTTGGTCCCGTGGTAGGGGACTACGAGCAGTACTTC
CSVGPVVGDYEQYF
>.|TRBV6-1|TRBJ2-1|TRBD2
TGTGCCAGCAGTGAACTTAGCGGGAGTGACAATGAGCAGTTCTTC
CASSELSGSDNEQFF
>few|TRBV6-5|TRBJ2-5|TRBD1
TGTGCCAGCGGGTTTCAGGGGGCCCAAGAGACCCAGTACTTC
CASGFQGAQETQYF
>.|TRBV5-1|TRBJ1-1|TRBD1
TGCGCCAGCAGCTTCCTGGGACAGACGAACACTGAAGCTTTCTTT
CASSFLGQTNTEAFF
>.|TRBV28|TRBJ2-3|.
TGTGCCAGCAGTTTATCCGGACGGAGGAATACGCAGTATTTT
CASSLSGRRNTQYF
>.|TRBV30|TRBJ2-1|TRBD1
TGTGCCTGGACCAGAAGACAGGGATCCAATGAGCAGTTCTTC
CAWTRRQGSNEQFF
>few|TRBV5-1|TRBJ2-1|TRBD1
TGCGCCAGCAGCACGGACAGGGATAATGAGCAGTTCTTC
CASSTDRDNEQFF
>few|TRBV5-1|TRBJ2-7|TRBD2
TGCGCCAGCACAAGACTAGCGGGAGATCGGGAGCAGTACTTC
CASTRLAGDREQYF
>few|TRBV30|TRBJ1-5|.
TGTGCCTGGAGTCCGGGAAGTTCAAATCAGCCCCAGCATTTT
CAWSPGSSNQPQHF
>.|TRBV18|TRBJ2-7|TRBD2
TGTGCCAGCTCACCTCCGGGACTAGCGGGAGACGAGCAGTACTTC
CASSPPGLAGDEQYF